A selection of T cell receptor beta chains follows, all from one sample in a study of shared clonotypes between healthy human individuals. Libraries were prepared by immunoSEQ multiplex PCR; TCRdb keeps only in-frame clonotypes and omits some of them. The sample lists 400,000 to 500,000 clones, 79% occurring once. Sample: PBMCs. The receptors stem from a woman aged 40 to 50 in good health. Some clones in this sample may be carry-over from other donors' samples. Each CDR3 is given with its conserved first and last residue. Clone sizes are given selectively: once, few, many, or a class where the clone is expanded.

clone size: .; V gene: TRBV6-6; CDR3 protein: CASRPQGVYGYTF
clone size: .; V gene: TRBV5-4; CDR3 protein: CASSLEREGRPYEQYF
clone size: .; V gene: TRBV28; CDR3 protein: CASSATQGGKGDTQYF
clone size: once; V gene: TRBV2; CDR3 protein: CASSPGGSYNEQFF
clone size: few; V gene: TRBV6-1; CDR3 protein: CASSESTGRYF
clone size: .; V gene: TRBV4-3; CDR3 protein: CASSQVTGAYRDTQYF
clone size: .; V gene: TRBV6-5; CDR3 protein: CASRRGLAGDDIQYF
clone size: once; V gene: TRBV9; CDR3 protein: CASSVGGTFYNEQFF
clone size: .; V gene: TRBV9; CDR3 protein: CASSVTSGANEQFF
clone size: .; V gene: TRBV9; CDR3 protein: CASSVVGDEQFF
clone size: many; V gene: TRBV4-2; CDR3 protein: CASSQAGPGGGETQYF
clone size: .; V gene: TRBV4-2; CDR3 protein: CASSQDQLAGVSYEQYF
clone size: .; V gene: TRBV18; CDR3 protein: CASSPSGRSSYNEQFF
clone size: few; V gene: TRBV5-1; CDR3 protein: CASSLGTSSYEQYF
clone size: .; V gene: TRBV6-1; CDR3 protein: CASNGGTDTQYF
clone size: .; V gene: TRBV11-3; CDR3 protein: CASSPGEISNEQFF
clone size: .; V gene: TRBV5-4; CDR3 protein: CASSWGTEYEQYF
clone size: .; V gene: TRBV13; CDR3 protein: CASSPPSGTVAFF
clone size: .; V gene: TRBV5-4; CDR3 protein: CASSTGERNSSPLHF
clone size: .; V gene: TRBV7-2; CDR3 protein: CASSSGGITYGYTF
clone size: .; V gene: TRBV7-9; CDR3 protein: CASSLNAVRGGEKLFF
clone size: .; V gene: TRBV28; CDR3 protein: CASSARGAMNTEAFF
clone size: .; V gene: TRBV18; CDR3 protein: CASSPSGSLSYEQYF
clone size: .; V gene: TRBV27; CDR3 protein: CASSLRTPNYGYTF
clone size: .; V gene: TRBV19; CDR3 protein: CASSPGTFSTEAFF
clone size: once; V gene: TRBV9; CDR3 protein: CASSQGSGNYNEQFF
clone size: .; V gene: TRBV5-1; CDR3 protein: CASSPNRQGASYEQYF
clone size: few; V gene: TRBV5-6; CDR3 protein: CASSRTEETQYF
clone size: .; V gene: TRBV13; CDR3 protein: CASSVGGGSYEQYF
clone size: .; V gene: TRBV7-2; CDR3 protein: CASSRGQGRFNEQFF
clone size: .; V gene: TRBV9; CDR3 protein: CASSPGGQGNEKLFF
clone size: few; V gene: TRBV11-2; CDR3 protein: CASSFRREGLEQYF
clone size: once; V gene: TRBV6-1; CDR3 protein: CASGSSQSHGNTIYF
clone size: .; V gene: TRBV4-2; CDR3 protein: CASSQDSNGENTIYF
clone size: many; V gene: TRBV6-1; CDR3 protein: CASSAGRAEAFF
clone size: .; V gene: TRBV7-8; CDR3 protein: CASSLGRDPSREQYF
clone size: .; V gene: TRBV28; CDR3 protein: CASSTGAVREQYF
clone size: few; V gene: TRBV5-8; CDR3 protein: CASSTGPGTNEKLFF
clone size: .; V gene: TRBV7-2; CDR3 protein: CASSFWGTDTQYF
clone size: .; V gene: TRBV18; CDR3 protein: CASSPPAGVLYNEQFF
clone size: .; V gene: TRBV9; CDR3 protein: CASSSDRGDIQYF
clone size: .; V gene: TRBV2; CDR3 protein: CASSDRVPESYEQYF
clone size: .; V gene: TRBV7-3; CDR3 protein: CASSLQAGPQETQYF
clone size: .; V gene: TRBV7-3; CDR3 protein: CASSLTRDRSAEAFF
clone size: .; V gene: TRBV7-9; CDR3 protein: CASSFFSGPTDTQYF
clone size: .; V gene: TRBV11-2; CDR3 protein: CASSFAGGLNEQFF
clone size: .; V gene: TRBV7-3; CDR3 protein: CASSFNPLASGINNEQFF